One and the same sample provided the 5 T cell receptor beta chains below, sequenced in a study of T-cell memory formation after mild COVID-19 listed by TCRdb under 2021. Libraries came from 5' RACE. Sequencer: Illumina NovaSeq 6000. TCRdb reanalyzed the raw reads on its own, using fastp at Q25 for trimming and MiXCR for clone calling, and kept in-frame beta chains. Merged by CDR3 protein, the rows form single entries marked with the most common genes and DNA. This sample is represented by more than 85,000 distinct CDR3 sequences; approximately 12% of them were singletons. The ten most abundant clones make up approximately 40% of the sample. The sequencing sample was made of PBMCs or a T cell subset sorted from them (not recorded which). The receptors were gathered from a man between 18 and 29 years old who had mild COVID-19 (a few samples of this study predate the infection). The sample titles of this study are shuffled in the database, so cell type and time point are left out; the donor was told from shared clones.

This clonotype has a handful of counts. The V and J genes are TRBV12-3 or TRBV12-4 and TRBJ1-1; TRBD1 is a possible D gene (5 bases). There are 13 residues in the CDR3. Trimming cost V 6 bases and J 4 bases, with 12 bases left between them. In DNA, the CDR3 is TGTGCCAGCAGCCGAGACAGTTCCACTGAAGCTTTCTTT. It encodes CASSRDSSTEAFF.

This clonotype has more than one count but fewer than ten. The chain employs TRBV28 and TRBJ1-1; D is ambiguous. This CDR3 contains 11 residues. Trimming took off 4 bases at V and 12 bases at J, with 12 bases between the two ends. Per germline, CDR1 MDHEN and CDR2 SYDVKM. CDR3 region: CASSSTQTPFF. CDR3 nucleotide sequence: TGTGCCAGCAGTTCTACCCAGACGCCTTTCTTT.

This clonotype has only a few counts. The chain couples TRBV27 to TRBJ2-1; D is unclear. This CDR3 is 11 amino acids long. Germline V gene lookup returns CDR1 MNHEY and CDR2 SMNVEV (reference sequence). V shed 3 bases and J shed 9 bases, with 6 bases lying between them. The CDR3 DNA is TGTGCCAGCAGTTTCGGGCTTGAGCAGTTCTTC. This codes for CASSFGLEQFF.

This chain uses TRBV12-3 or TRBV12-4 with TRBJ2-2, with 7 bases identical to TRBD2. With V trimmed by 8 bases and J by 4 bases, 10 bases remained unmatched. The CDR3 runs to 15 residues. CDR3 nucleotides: TGTGCCAGCCTTTTGGGACTAAGTGTCACCGGGGAGCTGTTTTTT. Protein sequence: CASLLGLSVTGELFF.

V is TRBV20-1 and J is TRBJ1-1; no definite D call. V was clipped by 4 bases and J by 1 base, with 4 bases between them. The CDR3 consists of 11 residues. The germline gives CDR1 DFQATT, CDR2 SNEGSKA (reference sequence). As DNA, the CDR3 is TGCAGTGCTAAGGAGAACACTGAAGCTTTCTTT. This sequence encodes CSAKENTEAFF.